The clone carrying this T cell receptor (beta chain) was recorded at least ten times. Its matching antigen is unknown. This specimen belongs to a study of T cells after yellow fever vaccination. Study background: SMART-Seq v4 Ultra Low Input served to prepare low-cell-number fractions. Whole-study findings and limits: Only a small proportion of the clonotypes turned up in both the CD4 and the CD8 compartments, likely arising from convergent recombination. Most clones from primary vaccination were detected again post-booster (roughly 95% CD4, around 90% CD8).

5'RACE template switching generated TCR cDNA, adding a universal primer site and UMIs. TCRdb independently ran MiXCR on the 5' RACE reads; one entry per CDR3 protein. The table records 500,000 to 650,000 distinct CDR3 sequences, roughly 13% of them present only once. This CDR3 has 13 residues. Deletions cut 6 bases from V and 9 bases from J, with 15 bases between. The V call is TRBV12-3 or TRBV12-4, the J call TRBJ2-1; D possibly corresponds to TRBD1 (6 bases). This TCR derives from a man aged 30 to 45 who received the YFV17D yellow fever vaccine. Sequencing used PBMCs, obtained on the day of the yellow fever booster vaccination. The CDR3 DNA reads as TGTGCCAGCAGATCCAGTGGGACAATTGAGCAGTTCTTC. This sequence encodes CASRSSGTIEQFF.